This T cell receptor (beta chain) was captured by sequencing in a study of T-cell memory formation after mild COVID-19. Study in general: In these data, TCR clusters were largely donor specific.

The germline V gene encodes CDR1 DFQATT and CDR2 SNEGSKA (reference sequence). CDR3 length: 16 residues. Trimming cost V 3 bases and J 4 bases; bases outside gene matches: 13. TCRdb used MiXCR to reprocess the 5' RACE reads, holding one entry per CDR3 protein. Here the sample spans around 410,000 distinct CDR3 sequences, 20% to 30% being singletons. Sample: PBMCs or a T cell subset sorted from them (not recorded which). The chain carries TRBV20-1 and TRBJ1-1; 8 bases are shared with TRBD1. The TCR sequence derives from an adult woman who had mild COVID-19 (a few samples of this study predate the infection). Cell type and time point are not known. The CDR3 sequence: CSARSRGRRSVTEAFF. For the CDR3, the DNA is TGCAGTGCTAGGTCCAGGGGGCGGAGATCGGTCACTGAAGCTTTCTTT.